Presented here are 22 T cell receptor beta chains from one specimen sequenced in a study of T cells after somatic rescue of genetic block. Data came from immunoSEQ multiplex PCR; TCRdb stores just in-frame clones and leaves some out. The sample includes tens of thousands of clones, approximately 91% of them seen just once. Sample: peripheral blood mononuclear cells (PBMCs). These receptors were obtained from a man aged 25-45 years.

V usage is TRBV5-6 and J usage is TRBJ2-3; 15 bases are a match to TRBD2. CDR1 and CDR2 (germline): SGHDT, YYEEEE. This CDR3 comprises 16 residues. V shed 2 bases, J shed 6 bases, and the junction held 4 bases outside the gene matches. CDR3 amino acids: CASSLGLAGGPDTQYF. DNA for the CDR3: TGTGCCAGCAGCTTAGGACTAGCGGGAGGGCCGGATACGCAGTATTTT.

The J gene is TRBJ2-7, the V gene TRBV30, with D unclear. V lost 5 bases and J lost 3, with 17 bases in between. The CDR3 covers 14 residues. Germline V gene lookup returns CDR1 GTSNPN and CDR2 SVGIG (reference sequence). The CDR3 spells CAWDGPKEHYEQYF. The CDR3 DNA follows: TGTGCCTGGGACGGCCCCAAAGAACACTACGAGCAGTACTTC.

This chain uses TRBV4-1 with TRBJ1-6; TRBD1 is a possible D gene (5 bases). Germline CDR1 and CDR2: MGHRA and YSYEKL. V shed 2 bases and J shed 5 bases, with 10 bases lying between them. The CDR3 is 15 amino acids. CDR3 loop: CASSQTTEDNSPLHF. The CDR3 DNA follows: TGCGCCAGCAGCCAAACGACAGAGGATAATTCACCCCTCCACTTT.

This chain links TRBV4-1 with TRBJ2-7; 12 positions agree with TRBD1. This CDR3 comprises 15 residues. Germline V CDR1 and CDR2: MGHRA, YSYEKL. V lost 3 bases and J lost 5; bases outside the gene matches: 5. The CDR3 here is CASSQEGTGGDEQYF. The CDR3 DNA is TGCGCCAGCAGCCAGGAGGGGACAGGGGGCGACGAGCAGTACTTC.

The CDR3 loop is CASRRGGGEAFF. The CDR3 DNA reads as TGTGCCAGCCGGCGCGGAGGCGGTGAAGCTTTCTTT. This chain joins TRBV6-1 and TRBJ1-1; D unresolved. The CDR3 sequence is 12 residues long. The V end was cut by 8 bases, the J end by 7 bases, with 14 bases between. Germline V gives CDR1 MNHNS, CDR2 SASEGT.

The rearrangement links TRBV7-9 to TRBJ2-7; TRBD1 or TRBD2 may be the D gene (5 bases each). CDR1 SEHNR and CDR2 FQNEAQ come from the germline V gene (reference sequence). V was trimmed by 3 bases and J by 3 bases, leaving 9 bases between them. The CDR3 totals 13 residues. This CDR3 reads CASSLAGSYEQYF. The CDR3 nucleotides read TGTGCCAGCAGCTTGGCAGGGAGCTACGAGCAGTACTTC.

The chain recombines TRBV14 with TRBJ2-7; D unclear. The CDR3 runs 15 residues. V lost 5 bases to trimming and J lost 8 bases, with 22 bases between them. Per the germline V gene, CDR1 is SGHDN and CDR2 is FVKESK. This CDR3 is CASSARHSMATKQYF. The DNA for the CDR3 is TGTGCCAGCAGCGCCCGACACAGCATGGCTACGAAGCAGTACTTC.

The chain links TRBV5-1 to TRBJ1-5; TRBD1 aligns across 7 bases. This CDR3 contains 15 residues. Looked up from germline, CDR1 is SGHRS and CDR2 is YFSETQ. V was pared by 5 bases and J by 7 bases, with 12 bases of the junction left unmatched. CDR3 in amino acids: CASRATGAAGQPQHF. The CDR3 DNA sequence: TGCGCCAGCAGAGCTACAGGGGCGGCGGGACAGCCCCAGCATTTT. Full variable domain (outside the CDR3, taken from reference TRBV5-1 and TRBJ1-5): KAGVTQTPRYLIKTRGQQVTLSCSPISGHRSVSWYQQTPGQGLQFLFEYFSETQRNKGNFPGRFSGRQFSNSRSEMNVSTLELGDSALYLCASRATGAAGQPQHFGDGTRLSIL.

V usage is TRBV4-1 and J usage is TRBJ2-3, with D possibly being TRBD1 (6 bases). The CDR3 contains 15 residues. Germline CDR1 is MGHRA and CDR2 is YSYEKL. Trimming stripped 3 bases from V and 2 bases from J, with 12 bases between. The CDR3 bases are TGCGCCAGCAGCCAGATACAGGGCTACACAGATACGCAGTATTTT. It codes for CASSQIQGYTDTQYF.

The rearrangement links TRBV7-6 to TRBJ2-7; TRBD2 matches at 14 bases. This CDR3 region has 16 residues. Germline CDR1 is SGHVS and CDR2 is FNYEAQ. Trimming took 5 bases from V and 6 from J; bases not matched to a gene: 9. As DNA, the CDR3 is TGTGCCAGCAGCCCGGGACTAGCGGGGGCAGGAGTCGAGCAGTACTTC. Encoded protein: CASSPGLAGAGVEQYF.

The V and J genes are TRBV6-4 and TRBJ2-3; D could derive from TRBD1 or TRBD2 (5 bases each). Germline V lookup: CDR1 MRHNA, CDR2 SNTAGT. The CDR3 sequence is 14 residues long. Between the trimmed V and J ends, which lost 9 bases and 3 bases, there was a span of 16 bases. In DNA form, the CDR3 reads TGTGCCAGTTCTGGGGACGCCGGTACAGATACGCAGTATTTT. Translation gives CASSGDAGTDTQYF.

This rearrangement joins TRBV19 to TRBJ2-1; D perhaps matches TRBD2 (6 bases). Germline loops: CDR1 LNHDA, CDR2 SQIVND (reference sequence). V was cut by 6 bases and J by 4 bases, with 10 bases left in between. The CDR3 runs to 13 residues. The CDR3 loop reads CASRVGLYNEQFF. The CDR3 coding sequence is TGTGCCAGTAGGGTGGGACTTTACAATGAGCAGTTCTTC.

The chain joins TRBV9 to TRBJ2-1; 11 nucleotides agree with TRBD2. CDR3 length: 19 residues. V lost 0 bases and J lost 0; bases outside the gene matches: 8. Germline lookup yields CDR1 SGDLS and CDR2 YYNGEE. CDR3 nucleotide sequence: TGTGCCAGCAGCGTAGGGTATAGCGGGGGGGACAGCTCCTACAATGAGCAGTTCTTC. This gives the protein CASSVGYSGGDSSYNEQFF. Full variable domain (remainder filled in from reference TRBV9 and TRBJ2-1): DSGVTQTPKHLITATGQRVTLRCSPRSGDLSVYWYQQSLDQGLQFLIQYYNGEERAKGNILERFSAQQFPDLHSELNLSSLELGDSALYFCASSVGYSGGDSSYNEQFFGPGTRLTVL.

V gene TRBV30 combines with J gene TRBJ1-5; D not resolved. Trimming took off 0 bases at V and 0 bases at J, with 18 bases between the two ends. CDR3 size: 18 residues. Germline CDR1 GTSNPN, CDR2 SVGIG (reference sequence). The CDR3 spells CAWSVPPSWDLSNQPQHF. The CDR3 DNA reads as TGTGCCTGGAGTGTACCCCCTTCATGGGATCTTAGCAATCAGCCCCAGCATTTT.

The chain has TRBV18 and TRBJ2-7; 8 nucleotides align to TRBD1. This CDR3 is built from 13 residues. With 3 bases clipped from V and 10 bases from J, the junction kept 8 bases outside the gene matches. CDR1 is KGHSH, CDR2 LQKENI, per germline. As DNA, the CDR3 is TGTGCCAGCTCACCGGACAGGGAATGGGGCCAGTACTTC. Amino acid sequence: CASSPDREWGQYF.

This rearrangement joins TRBV25-1 to TRBJ2-5; tentatively, D is TRBD2 (5 bases). Germline CDR1 reads MGHDK; CDR2 reads SYGVNS. CDR3 length: 18 residues. V lost 0 bases and J lost 5, with 22 bases in between. The CDR3 protein is CASSEYAWSEGRTETQYF. The CDR3 region has the DNA TGTGCCAGCAGTGAATATGCGTGGAGTGAGGGCAGGACGGAGACCCAGTACTTC.

The chain uses TRBV7-2 and TRBJ2-1, with D maybe TRBD2 (5 bases). V was trimmed by 5 bases and J by 7 bases, leaving 18 bases between them. The CDR3 runs 15 residues. CDR1 and CDR2 (germline): SGHTA, FQGNSA. The CDR3 here is CASSPTGTAGNEQFF. DNA of the CDR3: TGTGCCAGCAGCCCCACGGGTACGGCGGGTAATGAGCAGTTCTTC.

The rearrangement uses TRBV28 and TRBJ2-5; tentative D call: TRBD2 (6 bases). CDR3 length equals 15 residues. The ends were cut back, 6 bases at V and 2 bases at J, with 16 bases in the middle. Germline values: CDR1 MDHEN, CDR2 SYDVKM. The CDR3 coding sequence is TGTGCCAGCAGCAACGGAGGGGCTCCGCAAGAGACCCAGTACTTC. It yields the protein CASSNGGAPQETQYF.

The count of this clone is one. The chain joins TRBV27 to TRBJ1-4, with 7 bases matching TRBD1. There are 16 residues in the CDR3. The V and J ends lost 10 bases and 4 bases, in that order; junction bases with no gene match: 15. Germline V CDR1 and CDR2: MNHEY, SMNVEV (reference sequence). Written as DNA, the CDR3 is TGTGCCACCAACACCACGGGACAGCGGGTTAATGAAAAACTGTTTTTT. It specifies CATNTTGQRVNEKLFF.

This chain uses TRBV5-1 with TRBJ1-5, with TRBD1 as a possible D gene (5 bases). The V gene lost 8 bases and the J gene lost 6 bases, with 21 bases spanning the gap. The V gene's germline CDR1 is SGHRS and CDR2 YFSETQ. CDR3 length equals 15 residues. CDR3 bases: TGCGCCAGTAGGGAGGACATCAGGGAAGGTCAGCCCCAGCATTTT. Encoded protein: CASREDIREGQPQHF.

The rearrangement uses TRBV9 and TRBJ1-4; no definite D call. CDR1 and CDR2 from the germline V gene are SGDLS and YYNGEE. V shed 0 bases and J shed 8 bases, with 14 bases lying between them. The CDR3 is made up of 15 amino acids. Here the CDR3 DNA reads TGTGCCAGCAGCGTAGAATATTCCCCGAGGGAAAAACTGTTTTTT. It codes for CASSVEYSPREKLFF.

The rearrangement links TRBV5-4 to TRBJ2-1; tentatively, D is TRBD1 or TRBD2 (6 bases each). The CDR3 length is 15 residues. The V end was cut by 0 bases, the J end by 8 bases, with 15 bases between. CDR1 is SGHNT and CDR2 is YYREEE in the germline V gene (reference sequence). As DNA, the CDR3 is TGTGCCAGCAGCTTGGGGGGGGCGTCGATCCATGAGCAGTTCTTC. Its protein is CASSLGGASIHEQFF.